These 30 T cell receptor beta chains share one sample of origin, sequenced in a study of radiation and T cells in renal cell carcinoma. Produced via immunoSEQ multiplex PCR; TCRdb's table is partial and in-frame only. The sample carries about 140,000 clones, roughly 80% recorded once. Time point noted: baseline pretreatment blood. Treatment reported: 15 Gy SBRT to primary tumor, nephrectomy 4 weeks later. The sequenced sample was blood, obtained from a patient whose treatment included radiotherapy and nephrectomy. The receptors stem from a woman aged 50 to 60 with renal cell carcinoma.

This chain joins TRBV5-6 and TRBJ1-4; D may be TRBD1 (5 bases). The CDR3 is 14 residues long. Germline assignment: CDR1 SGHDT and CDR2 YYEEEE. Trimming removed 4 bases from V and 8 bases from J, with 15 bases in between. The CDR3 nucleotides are TGTGCCAGCAGCCCTCAGGGCTCTTGGGAAAAACTGTTTTTT. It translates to CASSPQGSWEKLFF.

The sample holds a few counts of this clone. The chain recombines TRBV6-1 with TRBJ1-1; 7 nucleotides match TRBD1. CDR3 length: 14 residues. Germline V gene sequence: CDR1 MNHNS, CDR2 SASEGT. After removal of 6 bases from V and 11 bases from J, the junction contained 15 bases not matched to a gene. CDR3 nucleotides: TGTGCCAGCAGCCTAGGGGGGGACAGAGGGCTCGCTTTCTTT. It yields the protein CASSLGGDRGLAFF.

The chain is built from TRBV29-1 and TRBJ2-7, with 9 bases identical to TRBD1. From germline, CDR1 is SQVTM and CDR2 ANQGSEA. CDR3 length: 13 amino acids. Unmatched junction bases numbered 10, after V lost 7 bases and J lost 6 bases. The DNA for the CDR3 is TGCAGCGCCCCTGGGACAGGGATCGGCGAGCAGTACTTC. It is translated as CSAPGTGIGEQYF.

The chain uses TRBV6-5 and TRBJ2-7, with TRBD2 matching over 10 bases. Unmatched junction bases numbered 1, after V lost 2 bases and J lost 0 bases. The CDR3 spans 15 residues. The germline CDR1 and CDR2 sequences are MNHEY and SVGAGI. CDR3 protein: CASSYASGSSYEQYF. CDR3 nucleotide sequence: TGTGCCAGCAGTTACGCTAGCGGGAGCTCCTACGAGCAGTACTTC.

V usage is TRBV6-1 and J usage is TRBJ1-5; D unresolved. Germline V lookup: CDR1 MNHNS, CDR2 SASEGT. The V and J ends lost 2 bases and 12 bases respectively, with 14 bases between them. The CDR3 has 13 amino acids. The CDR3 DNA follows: TGTGCCAGCAGTGAAAGTGGAATCATAAACCAGCATTTT. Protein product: CASSESGIINQHF.

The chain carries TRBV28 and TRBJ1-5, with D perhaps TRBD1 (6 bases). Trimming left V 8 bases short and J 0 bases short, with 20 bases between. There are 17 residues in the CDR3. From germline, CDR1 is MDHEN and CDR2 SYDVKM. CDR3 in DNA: TGTGCCAGCTGTTCGGGGGGCGCCGAGTATAGCAATCAGCCCCAGCATTTT. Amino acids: CASCSGGAEYSNQPQHF. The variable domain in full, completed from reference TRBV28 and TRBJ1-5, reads DVKVTQSSRYLVKRTGEKVFLECVQDMDHENMFWYRQDPGLGLRLIYFSYDVKMKEKGDIPEGYSVSREKKERFSLILESASTNQTSMYLCASCSGGAEYSNQPQHFGDGTRLSIL.

CDR3 DNA sequence: TGTGCCAGCAGTGAGGAAGGAAACACCATATATTTT. Translated, it gives CASSEEGNTIYF. This chain uses TRBV2 with TRBJ1-3, with D unresolved. Trimming pared 3 bases from V and 4 bases from J, leaving 4 bases between. The CDR3 runs to 12 residues. Per germline, CDR1 SNHLY and CDR2 FYNNEI. The whole variable domain, filled in from reference TRBV2 and TRBJ1-3, reads EPEVTQTPSHQVTQMGQEVILRCVPISNHLYFYWYRQILGQKVEFLVSFYNNEISEKSEIFDDQFSVERPDGSNFTLKIRSTKLEDSAMYFCASSEEGNTIYFGEGSWLTVV.

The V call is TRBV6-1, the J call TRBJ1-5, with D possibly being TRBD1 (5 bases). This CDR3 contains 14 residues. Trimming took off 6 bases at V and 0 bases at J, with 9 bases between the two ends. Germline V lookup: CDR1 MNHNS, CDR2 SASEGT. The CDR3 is CASRGDGSNQPQHF. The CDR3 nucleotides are TGTGCCAGCAGAGGGGACGGTAGCAATCAGCCCCAGCATTTT.

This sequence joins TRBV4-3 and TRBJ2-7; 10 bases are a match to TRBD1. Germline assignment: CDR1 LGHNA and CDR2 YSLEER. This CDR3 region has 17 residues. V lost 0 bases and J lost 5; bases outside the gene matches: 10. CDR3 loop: CASSQDSIRDRGHEQYF. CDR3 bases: TGCGCCAGCAGCCAAGATTCGATTAGGGACAGGGGCCACGAGCAGTACTTC.

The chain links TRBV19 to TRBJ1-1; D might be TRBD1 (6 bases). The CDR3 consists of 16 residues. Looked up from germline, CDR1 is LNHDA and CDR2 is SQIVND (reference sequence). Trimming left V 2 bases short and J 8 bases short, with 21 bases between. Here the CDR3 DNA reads TGTGCCAGTAGTATAACTTCGCCCATGGCGGACAGAGAAGCTTTCTTT. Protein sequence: CASSITSPMADREAFF. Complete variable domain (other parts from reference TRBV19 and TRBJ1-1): DGGITQSPKYLFRKEGQNVTLSCEQNLNHDAMYWYRQDPGQGLRLIYYSQIVNDFQKGDIAEGYSVSREKKESFPLTVTSAQKNPTAFYLCASSITSPMADREAFFGQGTRLTVV.

The CDR3 here is CASSTGQGADTQYF. The CDR3 DNA follows: TGTGCCAGTAGTACGGGTCAGGGGGCGGATACGCAGTATTTT. The chain combines TRBV19 with TRBJ2-3, with TRBD1 matching over 8 bases. The V segment lost 4 bases and the J segment 6 bases; nucleotides outside the gene matches: 6. This CDR3 region has 14 residues. Germline lookup yields CDR1 LNHDA and CDR2 SQIVND (reference sequence).

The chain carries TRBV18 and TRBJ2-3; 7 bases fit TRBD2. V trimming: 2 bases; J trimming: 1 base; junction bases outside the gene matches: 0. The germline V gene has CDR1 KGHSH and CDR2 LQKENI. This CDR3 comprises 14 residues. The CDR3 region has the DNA TGTGCCAGCTCACCAGGGGGGGGCACAGATACGCAGTATTTT. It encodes CASSPGGGTDTQYF. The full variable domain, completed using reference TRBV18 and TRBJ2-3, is NAGVMQNPRHLVRRRGQEARLRCSPMKGHSHVYWYRQLPEEGLKFMVYLQKENIIDESGMPKERFSAEFPKEGPSILRIQQVVRGDSAAYFCASSPGGGTDTQYFGPGTRLTVL.

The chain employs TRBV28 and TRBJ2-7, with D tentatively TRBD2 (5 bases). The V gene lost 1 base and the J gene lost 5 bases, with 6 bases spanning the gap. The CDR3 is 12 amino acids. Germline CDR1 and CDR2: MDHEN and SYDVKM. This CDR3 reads CASSLLRDEQYF. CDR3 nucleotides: TGTGCCAGCAGTTTATTGAGGGACGAGCAGTACTTC. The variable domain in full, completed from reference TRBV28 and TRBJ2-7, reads DVKVTQSSRYLVKRTGEKVFLECVQDMDHENMFWYRQDPGLGLRLIYFSYDVKMKEKGDIPEGYSVSREKKERFSLILESASTNQTSMYLCASSLLRDEQYFGPGTRLTVT.

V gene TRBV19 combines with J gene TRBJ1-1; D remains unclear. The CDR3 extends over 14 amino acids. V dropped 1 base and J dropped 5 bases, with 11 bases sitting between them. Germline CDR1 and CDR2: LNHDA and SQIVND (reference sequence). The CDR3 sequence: CASSIGGWWTEAFF. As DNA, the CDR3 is TGTGCCAGTAGTATAGGAGGGTGGTGGACTGAAGCTTTCTTT.

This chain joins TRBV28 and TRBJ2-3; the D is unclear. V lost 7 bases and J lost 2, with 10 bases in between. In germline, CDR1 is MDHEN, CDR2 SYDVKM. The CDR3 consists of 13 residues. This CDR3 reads CASTIGDTDTQYF. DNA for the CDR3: TGTGCCAGCACGATTGGGGACACAGATACGCAGTATTTT.

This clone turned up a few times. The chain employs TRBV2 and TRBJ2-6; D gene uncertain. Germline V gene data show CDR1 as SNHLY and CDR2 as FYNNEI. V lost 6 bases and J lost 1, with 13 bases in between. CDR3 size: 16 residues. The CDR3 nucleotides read TGTGCCAGCAGCGCCTCTTCAAGGTCTGGGGCCAACGTCCTGACTTTC. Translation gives CASSASSRSGANVLTF. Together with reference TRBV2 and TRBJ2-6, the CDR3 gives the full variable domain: EPEVTQTPSHQVTQMGQEVILRCVPISNHLYFYWYRQILGQKVEFLVSFYNNEISEKSEIFDDQFSVERPDGSNFTLKIRSTKLEDSAMYFCASSASSRSGANVLTFGAGSRLTVL.

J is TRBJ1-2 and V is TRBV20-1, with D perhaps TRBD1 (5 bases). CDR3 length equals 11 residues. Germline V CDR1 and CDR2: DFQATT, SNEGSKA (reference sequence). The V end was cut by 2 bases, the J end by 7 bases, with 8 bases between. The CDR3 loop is CSARRQGGYTF. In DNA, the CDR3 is TGCAGTGCTAGACGCCAGGGTGGCTACACCTTC.

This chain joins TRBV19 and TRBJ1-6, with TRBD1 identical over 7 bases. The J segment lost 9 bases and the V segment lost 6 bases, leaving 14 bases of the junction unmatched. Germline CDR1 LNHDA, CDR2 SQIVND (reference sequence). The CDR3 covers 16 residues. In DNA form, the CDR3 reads TGTGCCAGTAGCTTCCCGGGACAGAGGGGAAGTTCACCCCTCCACTTT. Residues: CASSFPGQRGSSPLHF.

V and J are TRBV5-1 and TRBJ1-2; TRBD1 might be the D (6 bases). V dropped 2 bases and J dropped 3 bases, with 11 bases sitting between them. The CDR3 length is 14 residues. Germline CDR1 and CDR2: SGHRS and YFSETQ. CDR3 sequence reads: CASSLQGGDYGYTF. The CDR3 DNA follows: TGCGCCAGCAGCTTACAGGGAGGGGACTATGGCTACACCTTC.

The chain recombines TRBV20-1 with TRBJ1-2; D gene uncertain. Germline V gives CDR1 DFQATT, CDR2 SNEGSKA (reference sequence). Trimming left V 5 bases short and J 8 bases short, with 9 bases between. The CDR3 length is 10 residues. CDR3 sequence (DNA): TGCAGTGCTCCCGGCGAGGGCTACACCTTC. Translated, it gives CSAPGEGYTF.

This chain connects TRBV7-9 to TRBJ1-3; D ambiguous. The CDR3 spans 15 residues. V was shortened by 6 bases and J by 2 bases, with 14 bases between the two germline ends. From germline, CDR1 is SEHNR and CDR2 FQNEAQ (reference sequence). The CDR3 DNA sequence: TGTGCCAGCAGAAACCGGGCCTCCCCTGGAAACACCATATATTTT. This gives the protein CASRNRASPGNTIYF. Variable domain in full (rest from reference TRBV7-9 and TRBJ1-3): DTGVSQNPRHKITKRGQNVTFRCDPISEHNRLYWYRQTLGQGPEFLTYFQNEAQLEKSRLLSDRFSAERPKGSFSTLEIQRTEQGDSAMYLCASRNRASPGNTIYFGEGSWLTVV.

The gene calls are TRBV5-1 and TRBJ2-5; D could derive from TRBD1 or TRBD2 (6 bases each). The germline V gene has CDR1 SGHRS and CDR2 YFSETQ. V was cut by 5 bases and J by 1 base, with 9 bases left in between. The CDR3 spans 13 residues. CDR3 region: CASRQGLQETQYF. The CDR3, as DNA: TGCGCCAGCAGACAGGGACTCCAAGAGACCCAGTACTTC.

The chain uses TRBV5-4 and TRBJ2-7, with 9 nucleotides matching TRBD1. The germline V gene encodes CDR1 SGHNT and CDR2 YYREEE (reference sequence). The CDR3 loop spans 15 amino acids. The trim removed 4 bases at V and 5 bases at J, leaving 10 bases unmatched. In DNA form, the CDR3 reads TGTGCCAGCAGCGGACCGGGACAGGGTAGGCACGAGCAGTACTTC. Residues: CASSGPGQGRHEQYF. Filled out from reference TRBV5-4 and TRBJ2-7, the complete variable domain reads ETGVTQSPTHLIKTRGQQVTLRCSSQSGHNTVSWYQQALGQGPQFIFQYYREEENGRGNFPPRFSGLQFPNYSSELNVNALELDDSALYLCASSGPGQGRHEQYFGPGTRLTVT.

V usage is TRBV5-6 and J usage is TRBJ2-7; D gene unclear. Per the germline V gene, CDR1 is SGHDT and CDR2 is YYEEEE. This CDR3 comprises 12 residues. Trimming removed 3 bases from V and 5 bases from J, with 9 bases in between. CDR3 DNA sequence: TGTGCCAGCAGCTCGGACCCAGACGAGCAGTACTTC. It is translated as CASSSDPDEQYF.

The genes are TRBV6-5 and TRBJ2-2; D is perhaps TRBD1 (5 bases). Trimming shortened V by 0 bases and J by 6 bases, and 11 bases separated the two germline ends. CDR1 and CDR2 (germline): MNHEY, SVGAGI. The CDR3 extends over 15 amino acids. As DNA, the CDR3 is TGTGCCAGCAGTTACTCGGACAACCGACCCGGGGAGCTGTTTTTT. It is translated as CASSYSDNRPGELFF.

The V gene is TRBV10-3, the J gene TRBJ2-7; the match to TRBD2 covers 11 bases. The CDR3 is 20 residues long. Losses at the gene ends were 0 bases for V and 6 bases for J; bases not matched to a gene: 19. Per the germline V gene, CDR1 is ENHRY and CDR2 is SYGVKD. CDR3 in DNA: TGTGCCATCAGTGAGTCTGTAAGCCTAGCGGGAGGTGCCGGACGGGTCGAGCAGTACTTC. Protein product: CAISESVSLAGGAGRVEQYF.

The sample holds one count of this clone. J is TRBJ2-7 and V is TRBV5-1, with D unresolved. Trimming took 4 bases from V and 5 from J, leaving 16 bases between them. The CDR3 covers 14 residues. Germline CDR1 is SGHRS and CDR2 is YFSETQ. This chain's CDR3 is CASSLEGSVDEQYF. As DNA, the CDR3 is TGCGCCAGCAGCCTTGAAGGGTCTGTCGACGAGCAGTACTTC. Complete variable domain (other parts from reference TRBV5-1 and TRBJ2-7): KAGVTQTPRYLIKTRGQQVTLSCSPISGHRSVSWYQQTPGQGLQFLFEYFSETQRNKGNFPGRFSGRQFSNSRSEMNVSTLELGDSALYLCASSLEGSVDEQYFGPGTRLTVT.

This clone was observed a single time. The CDR3 protein is CSVGVQLAAGTQYF. CDR3 in DNA: TGCAGCGTTGGGGTCCAGCTGGCGGCTGGGACCCAGTACTTC. This chain connects TRBV29-1 to TRBJ2-5, with D unresolved. Germline CDR1 and CDR2: SQVTM and ANQGSEA. Deletions cut 4 bases from V and 7 bases from J, with 19 bases between. There are 14 residues in the CDR3.

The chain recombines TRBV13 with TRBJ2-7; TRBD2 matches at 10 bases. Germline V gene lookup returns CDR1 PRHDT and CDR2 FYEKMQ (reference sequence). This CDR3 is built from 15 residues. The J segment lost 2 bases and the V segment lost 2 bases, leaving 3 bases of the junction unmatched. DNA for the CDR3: TGTGCCAGCAGCTTATCCCTAGCGGGGGCCTACGAGCAGTACTTC. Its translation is CASSLSLAGAYEQYF.

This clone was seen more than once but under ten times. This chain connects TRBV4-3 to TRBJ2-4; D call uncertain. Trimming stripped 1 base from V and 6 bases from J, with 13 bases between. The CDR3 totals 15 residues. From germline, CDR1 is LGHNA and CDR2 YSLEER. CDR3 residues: CASSQAVNEGNIQYF. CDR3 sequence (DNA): TGCGCCAGCAGCCAAGCAGTCAATGAAGGAAACATTCAGTACTTC.